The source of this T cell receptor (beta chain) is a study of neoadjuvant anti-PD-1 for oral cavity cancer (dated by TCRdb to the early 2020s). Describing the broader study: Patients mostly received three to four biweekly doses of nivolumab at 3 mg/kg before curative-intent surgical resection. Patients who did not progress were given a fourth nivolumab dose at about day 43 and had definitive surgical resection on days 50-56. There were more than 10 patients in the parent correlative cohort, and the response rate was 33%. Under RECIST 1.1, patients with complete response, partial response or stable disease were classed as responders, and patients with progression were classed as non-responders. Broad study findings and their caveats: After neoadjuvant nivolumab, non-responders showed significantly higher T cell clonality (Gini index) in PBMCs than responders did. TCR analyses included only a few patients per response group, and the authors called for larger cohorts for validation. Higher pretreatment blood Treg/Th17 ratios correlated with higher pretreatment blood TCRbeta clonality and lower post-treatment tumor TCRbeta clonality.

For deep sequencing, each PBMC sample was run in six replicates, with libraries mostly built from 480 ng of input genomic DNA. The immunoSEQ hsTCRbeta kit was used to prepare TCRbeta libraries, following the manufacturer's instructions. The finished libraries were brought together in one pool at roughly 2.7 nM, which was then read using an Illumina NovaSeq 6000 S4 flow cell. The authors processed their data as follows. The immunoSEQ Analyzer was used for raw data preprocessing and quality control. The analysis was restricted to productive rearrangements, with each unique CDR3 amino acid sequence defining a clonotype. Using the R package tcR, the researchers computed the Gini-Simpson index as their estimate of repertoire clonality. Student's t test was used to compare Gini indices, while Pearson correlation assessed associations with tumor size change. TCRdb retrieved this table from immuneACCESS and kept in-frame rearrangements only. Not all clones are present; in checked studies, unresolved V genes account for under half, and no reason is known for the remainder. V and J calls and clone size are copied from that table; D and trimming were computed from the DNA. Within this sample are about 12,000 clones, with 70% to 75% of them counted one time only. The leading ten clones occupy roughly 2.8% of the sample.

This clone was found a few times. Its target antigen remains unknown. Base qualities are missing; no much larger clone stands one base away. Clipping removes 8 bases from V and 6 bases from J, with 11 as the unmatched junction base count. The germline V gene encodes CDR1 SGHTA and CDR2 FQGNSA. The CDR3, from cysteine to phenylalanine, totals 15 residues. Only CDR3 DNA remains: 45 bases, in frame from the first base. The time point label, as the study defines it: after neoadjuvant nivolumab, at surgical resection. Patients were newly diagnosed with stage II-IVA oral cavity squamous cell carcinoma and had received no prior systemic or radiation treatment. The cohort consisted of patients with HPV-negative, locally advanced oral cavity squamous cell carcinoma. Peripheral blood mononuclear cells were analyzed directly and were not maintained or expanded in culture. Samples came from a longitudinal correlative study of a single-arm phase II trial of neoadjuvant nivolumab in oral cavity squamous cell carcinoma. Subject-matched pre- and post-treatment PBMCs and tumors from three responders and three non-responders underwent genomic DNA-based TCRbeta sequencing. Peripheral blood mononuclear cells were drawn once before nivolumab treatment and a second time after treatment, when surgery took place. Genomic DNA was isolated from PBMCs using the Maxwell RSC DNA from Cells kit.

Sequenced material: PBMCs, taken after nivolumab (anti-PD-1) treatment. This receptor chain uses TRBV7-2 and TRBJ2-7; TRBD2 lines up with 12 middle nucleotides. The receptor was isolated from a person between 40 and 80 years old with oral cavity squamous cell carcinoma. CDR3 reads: CASRLRLAGVGEQYF. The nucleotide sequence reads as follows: TGTGCCAGCCGGTTGAGACTAGCGGGAGTAGGCGAGCAGTACTTC.